This TCR beta chain derives from a study of beta chain features in type 1 diabetes. Sampling consisted of one heparinised blood draw per donor, averaging approximately 120 mL. V was clipped by 8 bases and J by 1 base, with 11 bases between them. The CDR3 covers 13 residues. Looked up from germline, CDR1 is MNHNY and CDR2 is SVGAGI (reference sequence). What was sequenced were expressed TCRB transcripts, since all of the isolated RNA had been reverse transcribed. Sequencing used immunoSEQ multiplex PCR; TCRdb keeps in-frame clones, though not all of them. Of over 500,000 clones in the sample, around 15% were seen once. In its sample, this clone was seen a few times. The antigen remains undetermined. Regarding the study as a whole: Cells carrying high TCR expression could end up over-represented when cDNA is sequenced. Naive, central memory and Treg TCRB repertoires seemed to resemble each other more closely in patients than they did in healthy donors. Moderate but significant shortening of TCRB CDR3s was recorded in all four CD4+ subsets from Type 1 diabetes patients.

This chain joins TRBV6-6 and TRBJ1-1, with unresolved D. The receptor was isolated from a man aged 18 to 29 in good health. The specimen was naive CD4+ T cells from blood. The CDR3 here is CASCNRANTEAFF. Written as DNA, the CDR3 is TGTGCCAGCTGTAATAGGGCGAACACTGAAGCTTTCTTT.